This T cell receptor (beta chain) appears in the sequencing data of a study of vaccination and CD4 T cells after COVID-19. At the level of the study: Following dose two, a median 72 days (range 14 to 241) passed before post-vaccine samples were taken. A few convalescent patients were sampled post-vaccination (at day 14 and at days 161 to 241). Findings of the study overall: In median terms, SARS-CoV-2-reactive clonotypes went from roughly 22 to 38, a nonsignificant rise.

Sequencing of cultured CD4+ T cell DNA used the Oncomine TCR Beta short-read assay. TCRdb ran MiXCR on the PCR reads and lists one entry per CDR3 protein. The sample yields about 30,000 distinct CDR3 sequences, over 30% seen once. Time point denoted: late sampling 161 to 241 days after vaccination in a few convalescent patients. Treatment reported: 10-day PBMC culture with coronavirus spike peptide pools or control peptides (ViraFEST assay). Antigen-specific T cell expansion with peptide pools preceded TCR sequencing in the ViraFEST approach. This clonotype was detected only a few times. The antigen is unknown. V was pared by 5 bases and J by 4 bases, with 18 bases between. Germline V gene data show CDR1 as DFQATT and CDR2 as SNEGSKA (reference sequence). There are 16 residues in the CDR3.

This TCR came from a human donor who had recovered from COVID-19. The material sequenced was CD4+ T cells from blood, cultured in vitro, taken about 7 months after SARS-CoV-2 vaccination. V and J are TRBV20-1 and TRBJ2-6, with D maybe TRBD1 (5 bases). The CDR3 is CSAGAGAALGANVLTF. The CDR3 DNA sequence: TGCAGTGCTGGGGCTGGGGCCGCATTAGGGGCCAACGTCCTGACTTTC.